This passage covers 22 T cell receptor beta chains from one sample sequenced in a study of cytomegalovirus exposure and HLA in healthy donors. The primer mix had 60 Vbeta and 13 Jbeta primers. Sequencing used immunoSEQ multiplex PCR; TCRdb keeps in-frame clones, though not all of them. Found here are 84,000 or so clones, around 82% of them singletons; the top ten hold 2.5% to 4%. The sequenced sample consisted of PBMCs. The receptors come from a man aged 50 to 60 in good health and CMV-seronegative.

The rearrangement links TRBV30 to TRBJ1-3; 9 nucleotides line up with TRBD1. The CDR3 covers 16 residues. Losses at the gene ends were 5 bases for V and 0 bases for J; bases not matched to a gene: 8. CDR1 is GTSNPN and CDR2 is SVGIG in the germline V gene (reference sequence). The CDR3 DNA follows: TGTGCCTGGGGGATACAGGGGGCTAGCTCTGGAAACACCATATATTTT. This codes for CAWGIQGASSGNTIYF.

V and J are TRBV9 and TRBJ2-5; TRBD2 matches 13 bases. With V trimmed by 4 bases and J by 5 bases, 8 bases remained unmatched. The CDR3 has 16 amino acids. Germline V gene lookup returns CDR1 SGDLS and CDR2 YYNGEE. The CDR3 loop reads CASSSGLAGVKETQYF. Here the CDR3 DNA reads TGTGCCAGCAGCTCCGGACTAGCGGGGGTCAAGGAGACCCAGTACTTC.

V gene TRBV7-3 combines with J gene TRBJ2-5; 10 nucleotides line up with TRBD2. CDR1 is SGHTA and CDR2 is FQGTGA in the germline V gene. CDR3 length: 14 amino acids. The junction had 13 bases not matched to a gene; V was cut back by 5 bases and J by 13 bases. The CDR3 nucleotides are TGTGCCAGCAGCCCTTTGGCTAGCGGGGGCCTCCTGTACTTC. Translation gives CASSPLASGGLLYF.

This chain joins TRBV27 and TRBJ2-5; 8 bases fit TRBD1. The J call is doubtful: the DNA matches TRBJ2-7 better. The CDR3 spans 13 residues. Germline loops: CDR1 MNHEY, CDR2 SMNVEV (reference sequence). The CDR3 DNA reads TGTGCCAGCAGTTTCGGACAGGGCTACGAGCAGTACTTC. Its translation is CASSFGQGYEQYF.

The V gene is TRBV19, the J gene TRBJ2-1, with 9 bases identical to TRBD2. From germline, CDR1 is LNHDA and CDR2 SQIVND (reference sequence). V trimming: 7 bases; J trimming: 4 bases; junction bases outside the gene matches: 8. This CDR3 has 15 residues. The CDR3 here is CASTPLRGGYNEQFF. CDR3 DNA: TGTGCCAGTACCCCCCTGCGGGGGGGGTACAATGAGCAGTTCTTC. The variable domain in full, with the rest retrieved from reference TRBV19 and TRBJ2-1, is DGGITQSPKYLFRKEGQNVTLSCEQNLNHDAMYWYRQDPGQGLRLIYYSQIVNDFQKGDIAEGYSVSREKKESFPLTVTSAQKNPTAFYLCASTPLRGGYNEQFFGPGTRLTVL.

V is TRBV6-6 and J is TRBJ2-2; 7 bases map to TRBD1. The CDR3 contains 14 residues. J lost 1 base, V lost 4 bases, and 0 bases had no gene match. Germline CDR1 and CDR2: MNHNY and SVGAGI (reference sequence). CDR3 coding DNA: TGTGCCAGCAGTTGGACAGGGAACACCGGGGAGCTGTTTTTT. Translated: CASSWTGNTGELFF.

The chain employs TRBV28 and TRBJ1-1; unclear D gene. Per the germline V gene, CDR1 is MDHEN and CDR2 is SYDVKM. The ends were cut back, 2 bases at V and 1 base at J, with 5 bases in the middle. The CDR3 loop spans 13 amino acids. CDR3 residues: CASSLARNTEAFF. The DNA for the CDR3 is TGTGCCAGCAGTTTAGCGAGGAACACTGAAGCTTTCTTT.

This chain uses TRBV14 with TRBJ1-3, with D unclear. Germline V gene sequence: CDR1 SGHDN, CDR2 FVKESK. The CDR3 has 16 amino acids. Deletions cut 0 bases from V and 3 bases from J, with 12 bases between. The CDR3 spells CASSQDRALVGNTIYF. In DNA, the CDR3 is TGTGCCAGCAGCCAAGATCGCGCGTTGGTTGGAAACACCATATATTTT.

The gene calls are TRBV14 and TRBJ2-2; maybe TRBD2 (5 bases). The germline V gene encodes CDR1 SGHDN and CDR2 FVKESK. V shed 0 bases and J shed 1 base, with 15 bases lying between them. The CDR3 consists of 18 residues. CDR3 nucleotides: TGTGCCAGCAGCCAAGAAACGGGATTTCTGGGGAACACCGGGGAGCTGTTTTTT. Its translation: CASSQETGFLGNTGELFF.

The rearrangement links TRBV6-1 to TRBJ2-7, with 9 bases that match TRBD2. The CDR3 consists of 14 residues. The junction had 7 bases not matched to a gene; V was cut back by 4 bases and J by 6 bases. The germline V gene has CDR1 MNHNS and CDR2 SASEGT. This chain's CDR3 is CASSGSSGGGEQYF. CDR3 sequence (DNA): TGTGCCAGCAGTGGTAGTAGCGGGGGCGGCGAGCAGTACTTC.

This clone has just a few counts. V usage is TRBV5-1 and J usage is TRBJ1-4, with D perhaps matching TRBD1 (6 bases). This CDR3 has 18 residues. CDR1 is SGHRS, CDR2 YFSETQ, per germline. The V end lost 1 base, the J end lost 4 bases, and 20 bases lay between the germline ends. CDR3 protein: CASSLTSPGNRVNEKLFF. Here the CDR3 DNA reads TGCGCCAGCAGCTTGACCTCCCCGGGGAACAGGGTTAATGAAAAACTGTTTTTT. The full variable domain, completed using reference TRBV5-1 and TRBJ1-4, is KAGVTQTPRYLIKTRGQQVTLSCSPISGHRSVSWYQQTPGQGLQFLFEYFSETQRNKGNFPGRFSGRQFSNSRSEMNVSTLELGDSALYLCASSLTSPGNRVNEKLFFGSGTQLSVL.

The rearrangement uses TRBV7-9 and TRBJ2-1; D not resolved. V lost 5 bases to trimming and J lost 5 bases, with 7 bases between them. The CDR3 has 12 residues. CDR1 and CDR2 from the germline V gene are SEHNR and FQNEAQ (reference sequence). CDR3 protein: CASSRVHNEQFF. The CDR3 DNA reads TGTGCCAGCAGCCGGGTCCACAATGAGCAGTTCTTC. Full variable domain (remainder filled in from reference TRBV7-9 and TRBJ2-1): DTGVSQNPRHKITKRGQNVTFRCDPISEHNRLYWYRQTLGQGPEFLTYFQNEAQLEKSRLLSDRFSAERPKGSFSTLEIQRTEQGDSAMYLCASSRVHNEQFFGPGTRLTVL.

The gene calls are TRBV18 and TRBJ1-1; D might be TRBD1 (5 bases). CDR3 length equals 18 residues. Trimming cost V 6 bases and J 3 bases, with 26 bases left between them. CDR1 KGHSH and CDR2 LQKENI come from the germline V gene. CDR3 sequence: CASSPLLSPRVADTEAFF. For the CDR3, the DNA is TGTGCCAGCTCCCCTTTACTGTCGCCCAGGGTCGCGGACACTGAAGCTTTCTTT.

As concerns this clone: One junction end disagrees with the germline gene, perhaps due to a read error. This chain uses TRBV5-4 with TRBJ2-3, with 9 bases lining up with TRBD1. This CDR3 region has 15 residues. CDR1 and CDR2 (germline): SGHNT, YYREEE (reference sequence). This chain's CDR3 is CASSGRTGDTGTQYF. The CDR3 nucleotides are TGTGCCAGCAGCGGCCGGACAGGGGACACAGGTACGCAGTATTTT.

This chain links TRBV6-6 with TRBJ2-3; TRBD1 matches 9 bases. The germline V gene encodes CDR1 MNHNY and CDR2 SVGAGI (reference sequence). The CDR3 covers 15 residues. J gave up 2 bases and V 2 bases, and 2 bases lay outside the gene matches. The CDR3 nucleotides are TGTGCCAGCAGTTACGGGACAGGGCCCACAGATACGCAGTATTTT. Translation: CASSYGTGPTDTQYF.

The rearrangement links TRBV14 to TRBJ1-1; D may be TRBD1 (6 bases). Trimming removed 4 bases at V and 3 bases at J, with 12 bases between. The germline CDR1 and CDR2 sequences are SGHDN and FVKESK. This CDR3 is 14 amino acids long. In nucleotides, the CDR3 is TGTGCCAGCAGCCGTGAGACAGGATACACTGAAGCTTTCTTT. Translated: CASSRETGYTEAFF.

V and J are TRBV6-1 and TRBJ1-5; 7 bases fit TRBD1. V shed 3 bases, J shed 3 bases, and the junction held 5 bases outside the gene matches. In germline, CDR1 is MNHNS, CDR2 SASEGT. The CDR3 sequence is 15 residues long. The CDR3 is CASSDRGLDNQPQHF. In DNA, the CDR3 is TGTGCCAGCAGTGACAGGGGGTTGGACAATCAGCCCCAGCATTTT.

The chain combines TRBV7-3 with TRBJ2-3, with 9 bases that match TRBD2. The ends lost 5 bases at V and 6 bases at J; junction bases unmatched: 18. This CDR3 is 18 amino acids long. Germline V CDR1 and CDR2: SGHTA, FQGTGA. Here the CDR3 DNA reads TGTGCCAGCAGCCCCGGCCTGACCGGGACTAGCTCCACTGATACGCAGTATTTT. Amino acids: CASSPGLTGTSSTDTQYF.

This chain joins TRBV28 and TRBJ2-3; 8 bases are shared with TRBD1. The V gene end was trimmed by 3 bases and the J gene end by 6 bases; junction bases not matched to a gene: 5. The V gene's germline CDR1 is MDHEN and CDR2 SYDVKM. The CDR3 spans 14 residues. The CDR3 DNA reads TGTGCCAGCAGTTTTGGCAGGGGGCGCGATACGCAGTATTTT. Encoded protein: CASSFGRGRDTQYF.

V is TRBV27 and J is TRBJ1-2, with TRBD1 as a possible D gene (5 bases). CDR1 is MNHEY, CDR2 SMNVEV, per germline (reference sequence). This CDR3 contains 14 residues. V was pared by 5 bases and J by 3 bases, with 13 bases between. The CDR3 nucleotides read TGTGCCAGCAGTACAAGGGGCGCGGACTATGGCTACACCTTC. It is translated as CASSTRGADYGYTF.

For this clone: One junction end disagrees with the germline gene, perhaps due to a read error. The chain employs TRBV5-1 and TRBJ2-1; D is perhaps TRBD2 (6 bases). This CDR3 comprises 15 residues. CDR1 is SGHRS, CDR2 YFSETQ, per germline. The CDR3 sequence: CASSTTGSSSNEQFF. DNA for the CDR3: TGCGCCAGCAGCACAACCGGGAGCTCCTCCAATGAGCAGTTCTTC.

The table lists this clone with a few counts. The chain is built from TRBV11-3 and TRBJ2-5; D call uncertain. This CDR3 has 14 amino acids. Germline values: CDR1 SGHNT, CDR2 YENEEA. The germline V and J ends were trimmed by 5 bases and 5 bases, with 15 bases remaining between them. This CDR3 is CASSPPGLRETQYF. CDR3 DNA sequence: TGTGCCAGCAGCCCGCCCGGTCTACGCGAGACCCAGTACTTC.